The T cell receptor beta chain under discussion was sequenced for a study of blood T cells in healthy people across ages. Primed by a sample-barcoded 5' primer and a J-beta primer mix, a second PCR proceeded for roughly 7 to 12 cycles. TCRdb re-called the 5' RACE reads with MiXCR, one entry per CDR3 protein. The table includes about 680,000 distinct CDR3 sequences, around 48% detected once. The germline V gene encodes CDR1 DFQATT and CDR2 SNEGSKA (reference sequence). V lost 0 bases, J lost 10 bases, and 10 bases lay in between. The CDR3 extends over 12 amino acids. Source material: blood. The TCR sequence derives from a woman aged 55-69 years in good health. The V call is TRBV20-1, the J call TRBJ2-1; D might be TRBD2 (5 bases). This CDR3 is CSARDPGWEQFF. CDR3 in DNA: TGCAGTGCTAGAGACCCGGGGTGGGAGCAGTTCTTC.